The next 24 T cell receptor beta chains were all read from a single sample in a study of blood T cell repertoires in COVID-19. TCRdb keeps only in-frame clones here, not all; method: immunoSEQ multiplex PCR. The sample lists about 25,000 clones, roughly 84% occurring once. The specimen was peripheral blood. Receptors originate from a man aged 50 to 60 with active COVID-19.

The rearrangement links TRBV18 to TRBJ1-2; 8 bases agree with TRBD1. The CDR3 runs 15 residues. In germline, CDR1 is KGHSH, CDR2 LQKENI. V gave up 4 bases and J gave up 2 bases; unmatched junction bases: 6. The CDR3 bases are TGTGCCAGCTCACTCCGGACAGGGTCCAACTATGGCTACACCTTC. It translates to CASSLRTGSNYGYTF. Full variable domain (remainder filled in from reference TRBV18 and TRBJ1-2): NAGVMQNPRHLVRRRGQEARLRCSPMKGHSHVYWYRQLPEEGLKFMVYLQKENIIDESGMPKERFSAEFPKEGPSILRIQQVVRGDSAAYFCASSLRTGSNYGYTFGSGTRLTVV.

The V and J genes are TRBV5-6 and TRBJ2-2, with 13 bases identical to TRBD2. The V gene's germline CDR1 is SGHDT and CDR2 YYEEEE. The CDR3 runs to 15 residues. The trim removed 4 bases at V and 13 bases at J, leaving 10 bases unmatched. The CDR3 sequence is CASSPGTSGAGRLFF. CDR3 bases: TGTGCCAGCAGCCCCGGGACTAGCGGGGCCGGGAGGCTGTTTTTT.

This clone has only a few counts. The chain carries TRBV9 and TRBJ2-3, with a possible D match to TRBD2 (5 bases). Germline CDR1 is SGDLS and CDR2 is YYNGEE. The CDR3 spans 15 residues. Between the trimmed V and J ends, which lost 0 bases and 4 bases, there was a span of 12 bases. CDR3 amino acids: CASSVVAGGADTQYF. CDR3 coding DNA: TGTGCCAGCAGCGTAGTGGCGGGTGGTGCAGATACGCAGTATTTT. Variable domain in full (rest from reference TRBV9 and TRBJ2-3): DSGVTQTPKHLITATGQRVTLRCSPRSGDLSVYWYQQSLDQGLQFLIQYYNGEERAKGNILERFSAQQFPDLHSELNLSSLELGDSALYFCASSVVAGGADTQYFGPGTRLTVL.

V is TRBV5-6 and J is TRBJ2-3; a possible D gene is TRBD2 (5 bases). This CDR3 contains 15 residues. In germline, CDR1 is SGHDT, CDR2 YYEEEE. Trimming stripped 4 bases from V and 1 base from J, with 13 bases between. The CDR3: CASSLPAGRTDTQYF. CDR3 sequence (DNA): TGTGCCAGCAGCCTACCGGCGGGCCGCACAGATACGCAGTATTTT.

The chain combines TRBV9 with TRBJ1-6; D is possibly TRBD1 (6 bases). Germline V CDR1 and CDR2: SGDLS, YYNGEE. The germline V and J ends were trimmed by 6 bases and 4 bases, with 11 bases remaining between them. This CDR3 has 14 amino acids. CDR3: CASTEGGYNSPLHF. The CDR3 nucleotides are TGTGCCAGCACCGAGGGGGGGTATAATTCACCCCTCCACTTT.

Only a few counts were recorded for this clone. CDR3 DNA sequence: TGTGCCAGTAGTATGGCGACAGAGAATTCACCCCTCCACTTT. Translation: CASSMATENSPLHF. The chain has TRBV19 and TRBJ1-6, with D perhaps matching TRBD1 (5 bases). Per the germline V gene, CDR1 is LNHDA and CDR2 is SQIVND (reference sequence). This CDR3 comprises 14 residues. V lost 3 bases and J 7 bases, leaving 10 bases between the germline ends.

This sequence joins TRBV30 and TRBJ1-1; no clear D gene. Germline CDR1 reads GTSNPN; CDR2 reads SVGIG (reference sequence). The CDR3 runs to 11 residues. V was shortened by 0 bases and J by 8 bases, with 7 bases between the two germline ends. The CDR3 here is CAWSVNGEAFF. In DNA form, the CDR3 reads TGTGCCTGGAGTGTAAACGGGGAAGCTTTCTTT. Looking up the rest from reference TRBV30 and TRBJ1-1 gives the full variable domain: SQTIHQWPATLVQPVGSPLSLECTVEGTSNPNLYWYRQAAGRGLQLLFYSVGIGQISSEVPQNLSASRPQDRQFILSSKKLLLSDSGFYLCAWSVNGEAFFGQGTRLTVV.

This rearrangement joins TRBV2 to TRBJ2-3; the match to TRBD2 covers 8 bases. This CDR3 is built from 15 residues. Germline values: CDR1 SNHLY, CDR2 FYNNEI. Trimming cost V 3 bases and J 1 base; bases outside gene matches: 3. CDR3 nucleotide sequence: TGTGCCAGCAGTGATCCGGGGGGGGGCACAGATACGCAGTATTTT. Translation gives CASSDPGGGTDTQYF.

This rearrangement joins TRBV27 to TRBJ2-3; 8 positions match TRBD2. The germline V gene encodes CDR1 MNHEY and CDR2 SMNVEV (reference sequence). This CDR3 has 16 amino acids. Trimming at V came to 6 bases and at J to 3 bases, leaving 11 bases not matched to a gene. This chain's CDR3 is CASRPAPGTRTDTQYF. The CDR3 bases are TGTGCCAGCAGACCCGCGCCCGGGACTAGAACAGATACGCAGTATTTT.

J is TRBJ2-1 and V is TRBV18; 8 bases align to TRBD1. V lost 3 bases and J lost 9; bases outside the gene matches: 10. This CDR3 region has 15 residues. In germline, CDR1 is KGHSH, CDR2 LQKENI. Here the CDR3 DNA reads TGTGCCAGCTCACCGAGGACAGGGTCGGTGGGTGAGCAGTTCTTC. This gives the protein CASSPRTGSVGEQFF.

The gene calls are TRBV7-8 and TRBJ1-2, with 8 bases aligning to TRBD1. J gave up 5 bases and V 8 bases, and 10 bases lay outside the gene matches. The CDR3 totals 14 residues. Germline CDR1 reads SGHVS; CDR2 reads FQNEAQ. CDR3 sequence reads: CASGQGAEVYGYTF. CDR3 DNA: TGTGCCAGCGGGCAGGGGGCAGAGGTTTATGGCTACACCTTC.

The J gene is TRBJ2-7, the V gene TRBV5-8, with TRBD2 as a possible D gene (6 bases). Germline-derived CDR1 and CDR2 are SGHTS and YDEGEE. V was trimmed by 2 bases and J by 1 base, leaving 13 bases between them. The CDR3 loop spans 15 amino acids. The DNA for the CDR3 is TGTGCCAGCAGCTTCCCTAGGACTAAATCCTACGAGCAGTACTTC. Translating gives CASSFPRTKSYEQYF.

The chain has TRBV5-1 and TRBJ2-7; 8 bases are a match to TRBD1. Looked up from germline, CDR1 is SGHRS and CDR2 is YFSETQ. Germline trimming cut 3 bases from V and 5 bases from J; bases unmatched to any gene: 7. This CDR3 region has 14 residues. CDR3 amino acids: CASSSGQGVDEQYF. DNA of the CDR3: TGCGCCAGCAGCTCTGGACAGGGCGTCGACGAGCAGTACTTC.

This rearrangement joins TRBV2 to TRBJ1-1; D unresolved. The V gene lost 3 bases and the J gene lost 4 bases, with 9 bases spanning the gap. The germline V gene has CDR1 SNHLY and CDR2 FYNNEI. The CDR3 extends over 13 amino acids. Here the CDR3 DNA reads TGTGCCAGCAGTGACGAAGTGAGCACTGAAGCTTTCTTT. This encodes CASSDEVSTEAFF.

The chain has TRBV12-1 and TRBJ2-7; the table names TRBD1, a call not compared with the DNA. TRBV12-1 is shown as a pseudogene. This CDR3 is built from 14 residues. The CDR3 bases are TGTGCCAGCAGCTACCACAGGGGGGTAGACGAGCAGTACTTC. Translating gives CASSYHRGVDEQYF.

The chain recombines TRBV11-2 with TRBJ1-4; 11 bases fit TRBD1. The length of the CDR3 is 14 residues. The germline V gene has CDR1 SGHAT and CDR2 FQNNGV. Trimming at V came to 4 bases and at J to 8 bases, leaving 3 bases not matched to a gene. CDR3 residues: CASSWGQGGEKLFF. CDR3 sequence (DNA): TGTGCCAGCAGCTGGGGACAGGGGGGGGAAAAACTGTTTTTT.

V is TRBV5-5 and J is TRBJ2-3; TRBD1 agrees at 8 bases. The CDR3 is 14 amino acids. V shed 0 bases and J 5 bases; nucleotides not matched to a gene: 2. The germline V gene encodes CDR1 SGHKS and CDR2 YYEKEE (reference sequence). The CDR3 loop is CASSLDRGRDTQYF. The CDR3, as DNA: TGTGCCAGCAGCTTGGACAGGGGGAGAGATACGCAGTATTTT.

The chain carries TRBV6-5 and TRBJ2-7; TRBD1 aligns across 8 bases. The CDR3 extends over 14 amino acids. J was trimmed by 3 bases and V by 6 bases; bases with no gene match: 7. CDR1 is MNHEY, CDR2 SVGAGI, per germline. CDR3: CASRKHRGSYEQYF. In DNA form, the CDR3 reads TGTGCCAGCAGAAAACACAGGGGGAGCTACGAGCAGTACTTC.

The DNA for the CDR3 is TGTGCCACCAGAGATACCTCCGGACAGGGTGACTATGGCTACACCTTC. It specifies CATRDTSGQGDYGYTF. The chain employs TRBV15 and TRBJ1-2; 8 bases agree with TRBD1. Germline CDR1 is LNHNV and CDR2 is YYDKDF (reference sequence). With V trimmed by 6 bases and J by 3 bases, 12 bases remained unmatched. The CDR3 spans 16 residues.

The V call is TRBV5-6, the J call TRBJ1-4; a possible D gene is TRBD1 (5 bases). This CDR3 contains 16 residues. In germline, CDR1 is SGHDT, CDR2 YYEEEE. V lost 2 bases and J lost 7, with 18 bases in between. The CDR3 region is CASSFGVGREVEKLFF. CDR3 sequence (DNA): TGTGCCAGCAGCTTTGGCGTGGGCAGGGAGGTTGAAAAACTGTTTTTT. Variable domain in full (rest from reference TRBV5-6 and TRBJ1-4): DAGVTQSPTHLIKTRGQQVTLRCSPKSGHDTVSWYQQALGQGPQFIFQYYEEEERQRGNFPDRFSGHQFPNYSSELNVNALLLGDSALYLCASSFGVGREVEKLFFGSGTQLSVL.

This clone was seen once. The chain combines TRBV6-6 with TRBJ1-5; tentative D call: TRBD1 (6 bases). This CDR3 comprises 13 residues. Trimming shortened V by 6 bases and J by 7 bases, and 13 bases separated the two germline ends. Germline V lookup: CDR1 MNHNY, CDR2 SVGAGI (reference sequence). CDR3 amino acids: CASRTGSGQPQHF. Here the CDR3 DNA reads TGTGCCAGCAGAACAGGGTCCGGACAGCCCCAGCATTTT.

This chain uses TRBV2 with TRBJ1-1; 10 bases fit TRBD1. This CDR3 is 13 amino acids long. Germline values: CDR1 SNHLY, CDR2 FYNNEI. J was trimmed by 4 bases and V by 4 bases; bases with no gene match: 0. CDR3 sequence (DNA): TGTGCCAGCAGTGGGACAGGGGGCACTGAAGCTTTCTTT. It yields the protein CASSGTGGTEAFF.

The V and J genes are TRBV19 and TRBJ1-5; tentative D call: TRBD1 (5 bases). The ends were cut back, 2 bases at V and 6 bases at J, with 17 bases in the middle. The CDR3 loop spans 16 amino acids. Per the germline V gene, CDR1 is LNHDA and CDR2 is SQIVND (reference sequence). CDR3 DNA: TGTGCCAGTAGTATACGGGGCCAGGGAGGGCGTCAGCCCCAGCATTTT. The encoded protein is CASSIRGQGGRQPQHF. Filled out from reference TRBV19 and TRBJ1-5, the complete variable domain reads DGGITQSPKYLFRKEGQNVTLSCEQNLNHDAMYWYRQDPGQGLRLIYYSQIVNDFQKGDIAEGYSVSREKKESFPLTVTSAQKNPTAFYLCASSIRGQGGRQPQHFGDGTRLSIL.

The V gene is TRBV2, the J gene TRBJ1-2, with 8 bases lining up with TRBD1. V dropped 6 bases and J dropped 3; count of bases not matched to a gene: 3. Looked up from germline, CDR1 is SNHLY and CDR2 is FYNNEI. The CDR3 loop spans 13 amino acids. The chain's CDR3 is CASSQTGDYGYTF. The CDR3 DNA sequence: TGTGCCAGCAGCCAGACAGGGGACTATGGCTACACCTTC.